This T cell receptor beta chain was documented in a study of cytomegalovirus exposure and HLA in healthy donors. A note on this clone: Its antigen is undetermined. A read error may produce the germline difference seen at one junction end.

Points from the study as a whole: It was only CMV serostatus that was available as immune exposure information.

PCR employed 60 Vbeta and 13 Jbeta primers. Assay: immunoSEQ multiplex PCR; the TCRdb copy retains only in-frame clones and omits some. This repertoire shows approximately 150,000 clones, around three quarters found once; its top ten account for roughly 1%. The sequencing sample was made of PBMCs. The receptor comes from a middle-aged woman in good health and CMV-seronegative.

CDR3 protein: CAGSVAPSGREEQYF. The CDR3 DNA reads TGTGCCGGCAGCGTAGCTCCAAGCGGGAGGGAAGAGCAGTACTTC. The V gene is TRBV9, the J gene TRBJ2-7; TRBD2 aligns across 10 bases. In germline, CDR1 is SGDLS, CDR2 YYNGEE. The length of the CDR3 is 15 residues. Full variable domain (outside the CDR3, taken from reference TRBV9 and TRBJ2-7): DSGVTQTPKHLITATGQRVTLRCSPRSGDLSVYWYQQSLDQGLQFLIQYYNGEERAKGNILERFSAQQFPDLHSELNLSSLELGDSALYFCAGSVAPSGREEQYFGPGTRLTVT.